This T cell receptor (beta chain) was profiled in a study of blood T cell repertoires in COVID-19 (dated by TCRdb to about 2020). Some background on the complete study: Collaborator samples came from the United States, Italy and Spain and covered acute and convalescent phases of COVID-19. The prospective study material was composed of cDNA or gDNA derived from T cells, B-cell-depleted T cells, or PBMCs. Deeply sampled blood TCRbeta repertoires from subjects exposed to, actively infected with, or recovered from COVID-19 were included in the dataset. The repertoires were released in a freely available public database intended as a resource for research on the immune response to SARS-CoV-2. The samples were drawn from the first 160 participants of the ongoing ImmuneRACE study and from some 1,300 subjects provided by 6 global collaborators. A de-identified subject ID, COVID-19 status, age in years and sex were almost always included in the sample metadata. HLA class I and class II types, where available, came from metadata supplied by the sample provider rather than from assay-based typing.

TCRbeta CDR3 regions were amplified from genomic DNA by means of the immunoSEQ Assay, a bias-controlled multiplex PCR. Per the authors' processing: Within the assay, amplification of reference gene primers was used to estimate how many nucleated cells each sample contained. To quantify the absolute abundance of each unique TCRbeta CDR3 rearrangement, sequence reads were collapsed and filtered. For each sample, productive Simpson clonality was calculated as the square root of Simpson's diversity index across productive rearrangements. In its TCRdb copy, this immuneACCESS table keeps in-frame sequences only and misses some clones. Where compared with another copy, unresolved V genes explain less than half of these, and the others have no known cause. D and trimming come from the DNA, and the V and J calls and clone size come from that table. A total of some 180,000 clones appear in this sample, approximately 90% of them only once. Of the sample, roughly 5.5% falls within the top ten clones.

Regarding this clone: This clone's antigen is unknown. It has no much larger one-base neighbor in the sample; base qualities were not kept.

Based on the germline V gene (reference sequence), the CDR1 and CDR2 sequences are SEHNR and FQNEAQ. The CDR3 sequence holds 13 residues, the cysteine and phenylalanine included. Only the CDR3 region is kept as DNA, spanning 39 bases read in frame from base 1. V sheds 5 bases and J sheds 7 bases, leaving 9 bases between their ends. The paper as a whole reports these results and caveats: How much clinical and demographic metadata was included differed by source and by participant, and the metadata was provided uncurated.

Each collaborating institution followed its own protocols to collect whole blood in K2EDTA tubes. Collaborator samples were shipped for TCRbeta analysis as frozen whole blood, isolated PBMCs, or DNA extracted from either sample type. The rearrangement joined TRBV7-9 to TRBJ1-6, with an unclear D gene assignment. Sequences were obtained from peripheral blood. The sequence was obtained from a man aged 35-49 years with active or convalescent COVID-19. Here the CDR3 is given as CASSPAGNSPLHF. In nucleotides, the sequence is TGTGCCAGCAGCCCCGCCGGGAATTCACCCCTCCACTTT.